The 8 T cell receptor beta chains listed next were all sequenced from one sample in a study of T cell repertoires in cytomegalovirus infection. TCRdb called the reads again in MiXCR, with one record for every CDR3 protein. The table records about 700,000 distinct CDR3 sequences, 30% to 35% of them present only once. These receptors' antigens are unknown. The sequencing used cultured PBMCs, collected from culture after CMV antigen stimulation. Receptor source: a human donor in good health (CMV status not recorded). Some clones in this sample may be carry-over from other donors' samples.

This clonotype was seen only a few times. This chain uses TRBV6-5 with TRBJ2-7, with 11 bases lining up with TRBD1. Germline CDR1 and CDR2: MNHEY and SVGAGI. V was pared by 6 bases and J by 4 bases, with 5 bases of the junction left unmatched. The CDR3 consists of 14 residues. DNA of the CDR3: TGTGCCAGCAGACCGGGACAGGGGGGGTACGAGCAGTACTTC. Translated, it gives CASRPGQGGYEQYF.

The CDR3 protein is CASSFPSVSGDYEQYF. The DNA of the CDR3 is TGTGCCAGCAGCTTCCCCTCTGTTTCAGGGGACTACGAGCAGTACTTC. The rearrangement uses TRBV7-9 and TRBJ2-7; possible D gene TRBD1, 6 bases. Trimming removed 3 bases from V and 3 bases from J, with 18 bases in between. The CDR3 consists of 16 residues. The V gene's germline CDR1 is SEHNR and CDR2 FQNEAQ (reference sequence).

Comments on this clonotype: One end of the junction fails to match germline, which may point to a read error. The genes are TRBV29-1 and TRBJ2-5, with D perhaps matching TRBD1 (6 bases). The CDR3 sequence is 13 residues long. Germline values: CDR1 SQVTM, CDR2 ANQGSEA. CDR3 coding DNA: TGCAGTGTTGTCACTACAGGGACGGAGACCCAGTACTTC. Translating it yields CSVVTTGTETQYF.

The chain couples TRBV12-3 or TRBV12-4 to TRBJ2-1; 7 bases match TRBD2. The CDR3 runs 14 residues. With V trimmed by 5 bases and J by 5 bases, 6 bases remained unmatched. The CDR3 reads CASSRTSSHNEQFF. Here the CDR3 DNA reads TGTGCCAGCAGTCGGACTAGTAGTCACAATGAGCAGTTCTTC.

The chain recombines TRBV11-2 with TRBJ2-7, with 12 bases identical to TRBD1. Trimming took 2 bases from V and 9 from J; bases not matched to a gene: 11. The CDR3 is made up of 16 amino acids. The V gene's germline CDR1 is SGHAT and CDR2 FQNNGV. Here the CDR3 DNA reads TGTGCCAGCAGCTTACCCGGGACAGGGGGCACCCTGGGGCAGTACTTC. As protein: CASSLPGTGGTLGQYF.

For the CDR3, the DNA is TGTGCCATCAGTGAGTATAATAGGCAACGTGAAGCTTTCTTT. It translates to CAISEYNRQREAFF. The chain is built from TRBV10-3 and TRBJ1-1; no firm D call. Germline-derived CDR1 and CDR2 are ENHRY and SYGVKD. The CDR3 runs to 14 residues. V was trimmed by 1 base and J by 7 bases, leaving 13 bases between them.

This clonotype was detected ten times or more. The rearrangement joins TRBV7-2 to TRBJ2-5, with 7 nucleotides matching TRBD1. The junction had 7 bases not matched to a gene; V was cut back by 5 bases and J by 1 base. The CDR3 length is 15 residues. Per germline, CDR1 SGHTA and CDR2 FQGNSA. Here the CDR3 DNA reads TGTGCCAGCAGCCCCCGGACAGGATCCCAAGAGACCCAGTACTTC. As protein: CASSPRTGSQETQYF.

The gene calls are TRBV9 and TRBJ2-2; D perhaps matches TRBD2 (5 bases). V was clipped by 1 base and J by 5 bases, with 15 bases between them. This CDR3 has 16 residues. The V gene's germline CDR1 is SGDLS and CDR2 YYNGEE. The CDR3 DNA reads TGTGCCAGCAGCGTACTCCCTTATGGGAGTACCGGGGAGCTGTTTTTT. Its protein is CASSVLPYGSTGELFF.